This TCR beta chain was profiled in a study of cytomegalovirus exposure and HLA in healthy donors. Study-wide results and limits: According to the study, 150 to 200 TCR beta chains were cytomegalovirus-associated. TCR beta V- and J-gene trimming, according to a later analysis, was linked to a missense DCLRE1C variant.

Regarding donors, all were healthy bone marrow donors. A few counts support this clone. Its antigen remains unidentified. The PCR was carried out with 60 Vbeta primers and 13 Jbeta primers. The repertoire was sequenced with immunoSEQ multiplex PCR; TCRdb's copy has only in-frame clones and lacks some. The sample has tens of thousands of clones, about 60% seen once. V lost 5 bases, J lost 7 bases, and 4 bases stayed unmatched. Germline V gives CDR1 SGHTA, CDR2 FQGNSA. The CDR3 runs to 13 residues. The sequencing input was PBMCs. The chain is built from TRBV7-2 and TRBJ1-1; TRBD1 agrees at 10 bases. The sequence was obtained from a woman aged 45-65 years in good health and CMV-seronegative. The CDR3 coding sequence is TGTGCCAGCAGCCCAGACAGGGGGCTTGAAGCTTTCTTT. This codes for CASSPDRGLEAFF.